The entry below describes one T cell receptor beta chain. The antigen remains undetermined. The data were taken from a study of CD8+ T cells in alopecia areata. As for the study in general: Treated patients were dosed with oral tofacitinib, taking 5 to 10 mg twice daily.

Alopecia areata patients had lesional scalp punch biopsies and peripheral blood taken from them. Whole-study results and caveats: Sequencing of scalp samples also includes resident alphabeta T cells from normal skin.

V was clipped by 7 bases and J by 2 bases, with 24 bases between them. This CDR3 is 17 amino acids long. cDNA serving as the sequencing template came from extracted, reverse transcribed RNA. Profiling relied on immunoSEQ multiplex PCR, and the TCRdb table lists in-frame clones only, not all of them. The sample carries around 140,000 clones, more than 40% recorded once. V is TRBV23-1 and J is TRBJ2-7, with D perhaps being TRBD1 or TRBD2 (5 bases each). TRBV23-1 is recorded as an ORF, its role being uncertain. The sequence came from a human donor with alopecia areata. Specimen: CD4+ T cells sorted from blood. The CDR3 bases are TGCGCCAGCACCTTGACCTGGTTCCGGGACGGAGCCTACGAGCAGTACTTC. Amino acid sequence: CASTLTWFRDGAYEQYF.